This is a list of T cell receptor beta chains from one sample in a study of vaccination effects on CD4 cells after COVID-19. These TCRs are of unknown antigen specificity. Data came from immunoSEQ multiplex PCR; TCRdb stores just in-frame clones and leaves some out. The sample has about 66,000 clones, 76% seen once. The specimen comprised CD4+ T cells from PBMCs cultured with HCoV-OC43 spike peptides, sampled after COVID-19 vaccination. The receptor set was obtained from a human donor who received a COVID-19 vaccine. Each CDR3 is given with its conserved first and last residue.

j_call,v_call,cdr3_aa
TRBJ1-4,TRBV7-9,CASSEGPANEKLFF
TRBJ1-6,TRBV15,CATSRPPGAGNSPLHF
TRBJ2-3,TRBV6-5,CASSYSTSTDTQYF
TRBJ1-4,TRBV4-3,CASSRRWGEEDEKLFF
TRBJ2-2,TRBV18,CASSRPLGGELFF
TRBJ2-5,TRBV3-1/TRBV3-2,CASSQVQATKYF
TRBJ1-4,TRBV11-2,CASSPGQGFWDEKLFF
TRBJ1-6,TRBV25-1,CASSDRVGSPLHF
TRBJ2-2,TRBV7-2,CASSLQGGTTGELFF
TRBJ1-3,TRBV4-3,CASSPQGNYGNTIYF
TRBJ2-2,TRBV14,CASSPLFGQGNTGELFF
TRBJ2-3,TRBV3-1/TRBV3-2,CASSQEGLAGGGTDTQYF
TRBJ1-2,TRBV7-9,CASSFLGTFRYGYTF
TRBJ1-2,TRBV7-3,CASSRIDTSAYGYTF
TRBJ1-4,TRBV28,CASQSASTNEKLFF
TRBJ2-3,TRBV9,CASSVLADNTDTQYF
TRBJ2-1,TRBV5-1,CASSLKASSYNEQFF
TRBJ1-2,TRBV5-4,CASSRRGAGYDYGYTF
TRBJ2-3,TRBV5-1,CASSLLAGAPDTQYF
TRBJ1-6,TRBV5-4,CASSLGTVNSPLHF
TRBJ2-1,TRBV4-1,CASSQVDVRRWGRNEQFF
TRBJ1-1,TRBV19,CASSIVGVGPAEAFF
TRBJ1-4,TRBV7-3,CASSSWRAATNEKLFF
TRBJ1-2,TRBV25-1,CASSERTGSGYTF
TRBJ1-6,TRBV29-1,CSVMDRPYNSPLHF
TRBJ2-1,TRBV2,CASSAKDSSYNEQFF
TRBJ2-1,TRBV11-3,CASSFGPNSYNEQFF
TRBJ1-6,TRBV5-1,CASSWGGTADSPLHF
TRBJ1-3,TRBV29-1,CSAAKDRGPGNTIYF
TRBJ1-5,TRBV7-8,CASSLNRGDQPQHF
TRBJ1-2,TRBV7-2,CASSPDRGNYGYTF